The TCR beta chain under discussion was sequenced for a study of blood T cell repertoires in COVID-19. Original data processing: From reference gene primer amplification, estimates of nucleated cell counts were derived. Measured with immunoSEQ multiplex PCR; TCRdb has only the in-frame clones, and not every one. V, J and clone size derive from that table, while D and trimming were established from the DNA sequence. This table holds a few hundred thousand clones, nearly 90% found once. The CDR3 contains 15 residues. CDR1 SGHTA and CDR2 FQGNSA come from the germline V gene. The V and J ends lost 4 bases and 5 bases, in that order; junction bases with no gene match: 8.

This TCR came from a woman under 30 with acute COVID-19. Sequences were obtained from PBMCs or T cells enriched from blood (not recorded which). The J gene is TRBJ1-2, the V gene TRBV7-2; 9 bases map to TRBD1. The CDR3 loop reads CASSSGYGTGYGYTF. The CDR3 bases are TGTGCCAGCAGCTCCGGATACGGGACAGGGTATGGCTACACCTTC.